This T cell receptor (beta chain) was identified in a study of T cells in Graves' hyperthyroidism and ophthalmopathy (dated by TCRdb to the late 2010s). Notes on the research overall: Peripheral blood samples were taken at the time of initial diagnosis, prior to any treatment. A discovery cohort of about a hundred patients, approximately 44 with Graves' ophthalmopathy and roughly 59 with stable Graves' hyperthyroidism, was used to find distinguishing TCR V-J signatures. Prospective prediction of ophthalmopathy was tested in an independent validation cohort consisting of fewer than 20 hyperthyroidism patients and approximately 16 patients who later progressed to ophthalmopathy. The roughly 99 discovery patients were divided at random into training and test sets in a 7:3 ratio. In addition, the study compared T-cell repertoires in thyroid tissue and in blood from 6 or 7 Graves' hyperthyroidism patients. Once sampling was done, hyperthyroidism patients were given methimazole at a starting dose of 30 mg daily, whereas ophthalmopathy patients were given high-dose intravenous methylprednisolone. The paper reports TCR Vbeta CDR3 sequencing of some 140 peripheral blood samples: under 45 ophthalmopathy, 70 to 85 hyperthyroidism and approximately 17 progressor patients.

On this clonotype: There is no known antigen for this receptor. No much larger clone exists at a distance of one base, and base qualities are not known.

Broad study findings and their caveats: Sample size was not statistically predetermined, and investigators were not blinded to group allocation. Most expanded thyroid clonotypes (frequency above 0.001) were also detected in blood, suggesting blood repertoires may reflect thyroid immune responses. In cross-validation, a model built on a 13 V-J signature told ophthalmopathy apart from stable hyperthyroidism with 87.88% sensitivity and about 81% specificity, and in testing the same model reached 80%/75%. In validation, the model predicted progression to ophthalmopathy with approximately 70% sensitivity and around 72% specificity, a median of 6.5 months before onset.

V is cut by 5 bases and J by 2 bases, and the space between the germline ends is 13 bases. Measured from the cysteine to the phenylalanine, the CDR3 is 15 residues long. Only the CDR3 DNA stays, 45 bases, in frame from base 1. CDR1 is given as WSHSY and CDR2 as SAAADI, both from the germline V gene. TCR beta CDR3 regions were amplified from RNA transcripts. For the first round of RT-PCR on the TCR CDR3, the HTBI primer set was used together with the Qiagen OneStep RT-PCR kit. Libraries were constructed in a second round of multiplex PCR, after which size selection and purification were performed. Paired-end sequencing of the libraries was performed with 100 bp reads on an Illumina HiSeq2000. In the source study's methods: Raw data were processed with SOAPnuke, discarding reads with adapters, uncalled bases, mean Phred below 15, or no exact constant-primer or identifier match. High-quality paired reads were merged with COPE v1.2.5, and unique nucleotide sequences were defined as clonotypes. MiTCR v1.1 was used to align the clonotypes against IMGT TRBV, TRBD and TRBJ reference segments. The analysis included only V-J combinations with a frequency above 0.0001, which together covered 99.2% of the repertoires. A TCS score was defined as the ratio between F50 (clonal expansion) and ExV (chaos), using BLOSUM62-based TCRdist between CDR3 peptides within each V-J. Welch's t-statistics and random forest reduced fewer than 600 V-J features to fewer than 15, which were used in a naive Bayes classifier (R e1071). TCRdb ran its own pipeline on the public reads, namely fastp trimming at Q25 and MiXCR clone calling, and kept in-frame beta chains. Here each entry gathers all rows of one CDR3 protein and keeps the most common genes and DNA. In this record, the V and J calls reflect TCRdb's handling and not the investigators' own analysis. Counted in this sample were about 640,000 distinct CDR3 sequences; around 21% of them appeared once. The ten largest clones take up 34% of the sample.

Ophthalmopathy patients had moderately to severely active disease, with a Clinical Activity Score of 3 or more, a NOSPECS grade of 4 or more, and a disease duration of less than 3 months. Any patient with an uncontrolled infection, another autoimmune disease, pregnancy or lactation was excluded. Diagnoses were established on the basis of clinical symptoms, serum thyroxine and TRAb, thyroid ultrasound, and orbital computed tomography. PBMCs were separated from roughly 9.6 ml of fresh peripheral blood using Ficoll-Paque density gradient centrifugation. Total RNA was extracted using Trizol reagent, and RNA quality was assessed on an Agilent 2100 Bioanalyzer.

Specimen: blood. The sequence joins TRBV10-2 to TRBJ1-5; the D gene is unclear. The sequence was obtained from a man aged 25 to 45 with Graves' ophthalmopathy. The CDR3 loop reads CASSYGPWGNQPQHF. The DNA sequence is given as TGCGCCAGCAGTTACGGCCCCTGGGGCAATCAGCCCCAGCATTTT.